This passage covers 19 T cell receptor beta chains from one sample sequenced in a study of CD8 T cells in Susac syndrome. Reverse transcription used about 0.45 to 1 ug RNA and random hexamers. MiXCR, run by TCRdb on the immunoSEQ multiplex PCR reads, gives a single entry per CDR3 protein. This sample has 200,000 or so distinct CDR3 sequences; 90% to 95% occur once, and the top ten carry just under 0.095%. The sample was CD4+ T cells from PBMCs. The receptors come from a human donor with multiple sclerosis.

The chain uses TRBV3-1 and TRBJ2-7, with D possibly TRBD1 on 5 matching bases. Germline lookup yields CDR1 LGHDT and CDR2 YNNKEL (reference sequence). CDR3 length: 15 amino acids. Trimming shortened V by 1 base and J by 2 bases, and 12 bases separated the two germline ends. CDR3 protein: CASSQGTKGAYEQYF. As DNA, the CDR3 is TGTGCCAGCAGCCAAGGGACCAAAGGGGCCTACGAGCAGTACTTC.

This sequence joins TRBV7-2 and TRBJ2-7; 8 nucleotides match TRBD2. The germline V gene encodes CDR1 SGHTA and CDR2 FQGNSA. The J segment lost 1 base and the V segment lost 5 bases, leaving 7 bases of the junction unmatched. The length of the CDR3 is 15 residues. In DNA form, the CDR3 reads TGTGCCAGCAGCCCGTCGGGGGGGCAGTCCTACGAGCAGTACTTC. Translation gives CASSPSGGQSYEQYF.

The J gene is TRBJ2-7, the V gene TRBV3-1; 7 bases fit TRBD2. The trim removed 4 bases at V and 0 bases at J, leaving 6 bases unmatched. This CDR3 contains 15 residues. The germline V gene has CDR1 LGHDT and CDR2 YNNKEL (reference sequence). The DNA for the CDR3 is TGTGCCAGCAGCCGGCGTGCTAGCGGCTCCTACGAGCAGTACTTC. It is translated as CASSRRASGSYEQYF.

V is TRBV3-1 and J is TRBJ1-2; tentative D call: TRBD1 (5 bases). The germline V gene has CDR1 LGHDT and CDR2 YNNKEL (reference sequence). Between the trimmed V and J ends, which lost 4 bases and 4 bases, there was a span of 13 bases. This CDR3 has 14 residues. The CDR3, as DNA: TGTGCCAGCAGCCCCGGGCTCGGGGGCTATGGCTACACCTTC. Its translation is CASSPGLGGYGYTF.

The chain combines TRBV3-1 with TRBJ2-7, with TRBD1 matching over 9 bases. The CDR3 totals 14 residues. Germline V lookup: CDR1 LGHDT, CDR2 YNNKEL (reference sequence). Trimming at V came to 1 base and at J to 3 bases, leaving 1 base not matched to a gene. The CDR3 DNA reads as TGTGCCAGCAGCCAAGTGGACAGGGGCTACGAGCAGTACTTC. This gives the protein CASSQVDRGYEQYF.

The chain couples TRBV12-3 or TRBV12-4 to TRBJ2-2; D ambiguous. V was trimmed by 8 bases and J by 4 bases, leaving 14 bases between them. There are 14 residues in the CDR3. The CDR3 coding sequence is TGTGCCAGCTACAAGGAACAGCCCACCGGGGAGCTGTTTTTT. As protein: CASYKEQPTGELFF.

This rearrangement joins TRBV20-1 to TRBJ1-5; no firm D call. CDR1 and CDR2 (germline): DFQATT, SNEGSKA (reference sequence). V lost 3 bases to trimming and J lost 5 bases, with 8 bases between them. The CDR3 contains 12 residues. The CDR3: CSASKSDQPQHF. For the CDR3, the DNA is TGCAGTGCTAGTAAGTCGGATCAGCCCCAGCATTTT.

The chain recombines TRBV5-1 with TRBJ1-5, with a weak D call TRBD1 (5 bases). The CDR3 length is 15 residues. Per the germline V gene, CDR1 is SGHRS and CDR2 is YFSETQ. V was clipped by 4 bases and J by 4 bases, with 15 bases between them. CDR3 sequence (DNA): TGCGCCAGCAGCGCTCTAGGTGGGGCTAATCAGCCCCAGCATTTT. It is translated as CASSALGGANQPQHF. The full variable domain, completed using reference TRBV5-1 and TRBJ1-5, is KAGVTQTPRYLIKTRGQQVTLSCSPISGHRSVSWYQQTPGQGLQFLFEYFSETQRNKGNFPGRFSGRQFSNSRSEMNVSTLELGDSALYLCASSALGGANQPQHFGDGTRLSIL.

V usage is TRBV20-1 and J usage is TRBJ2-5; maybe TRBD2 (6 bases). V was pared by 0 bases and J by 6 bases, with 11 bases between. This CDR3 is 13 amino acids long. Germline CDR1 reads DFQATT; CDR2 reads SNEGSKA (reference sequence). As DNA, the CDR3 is TGCAGTGCTAGAGATAGCGCGGGGCAGACCCAGTACTTC. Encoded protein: CSARDSAGQTQYF.

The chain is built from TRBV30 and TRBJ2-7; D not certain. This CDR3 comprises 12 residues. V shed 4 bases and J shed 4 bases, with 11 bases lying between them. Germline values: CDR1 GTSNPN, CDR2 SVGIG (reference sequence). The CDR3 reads CAWNLLGYEQYF. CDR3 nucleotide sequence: TGTGCCTGGAATCTGCTGGGGTACGAGCAGTACTTC. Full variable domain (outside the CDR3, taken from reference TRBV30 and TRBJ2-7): SQTIHQWPATLVQPVGSPLSLECTVEGTSNPNLYWYRQAAGRGLQLLFYSVGIGQISSEVPQNLSASRPQDRQFILSSKKLLLSDSGFYLCAWNLLGYEQYFGPGTRLTVT.

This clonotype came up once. DNA of the CDR3: TGCAGTGCTTTAGCGGGAGGAATCACCGGGGAGCTGTTTTTT. As protein: CSALAGGITGELFF. The rearrangement links TRBV20-1 to TRBJ2-2; TRBD2 matches at 10 bases. Per the germline V gene, CDR1 is DFQATT and CDR2 is SNEGSKA (reference sequence). V lost 5 bases to trimming and J lost 4 bases; unmatched junction nucleotides: 4. This CDR3 contains 14 residues.

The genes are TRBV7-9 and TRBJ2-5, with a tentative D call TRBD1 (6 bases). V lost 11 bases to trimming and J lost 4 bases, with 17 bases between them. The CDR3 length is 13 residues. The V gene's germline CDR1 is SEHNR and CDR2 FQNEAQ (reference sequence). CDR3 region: CALLHLGAETQYF. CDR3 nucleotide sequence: TGTGCCTTGCTTCACCTGGGGGCAGAGACCCAGTACTTC.

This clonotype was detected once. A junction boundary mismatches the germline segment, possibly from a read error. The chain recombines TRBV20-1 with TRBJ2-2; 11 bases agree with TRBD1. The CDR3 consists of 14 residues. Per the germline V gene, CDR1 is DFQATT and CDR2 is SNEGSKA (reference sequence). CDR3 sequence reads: CSAREDRGRGELFF. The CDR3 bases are TGCAGTGCTCGAGAGGACAGGGGGCGCGGGGAGCTGTTTTTT.

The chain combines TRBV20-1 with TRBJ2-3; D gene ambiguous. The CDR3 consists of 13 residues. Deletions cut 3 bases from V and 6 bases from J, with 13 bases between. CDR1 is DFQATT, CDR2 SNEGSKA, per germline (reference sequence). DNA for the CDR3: TGCAGTGCTAGTGGCTACGGAACTGATACGCAGTATTTT. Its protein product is CSASGYGTDTQYF.

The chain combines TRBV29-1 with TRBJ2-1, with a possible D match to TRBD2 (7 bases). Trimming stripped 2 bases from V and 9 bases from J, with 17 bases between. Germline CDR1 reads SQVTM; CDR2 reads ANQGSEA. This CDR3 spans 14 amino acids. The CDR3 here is CSVERGRAGGEQFF. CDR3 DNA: TGCAGCGTTGAAAGGGGGAGGGCCGGCGGTGAGCAGTTCTTC.

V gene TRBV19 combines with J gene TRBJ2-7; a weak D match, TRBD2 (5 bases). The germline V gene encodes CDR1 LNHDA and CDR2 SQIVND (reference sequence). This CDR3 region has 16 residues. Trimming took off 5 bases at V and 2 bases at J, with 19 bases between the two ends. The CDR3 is CASSPSVPGLAYEQYF. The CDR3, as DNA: TGTGCCAGTAGTCCCTCCGTCCCAGGACTGGCCTACGAGCAGTACTTC.

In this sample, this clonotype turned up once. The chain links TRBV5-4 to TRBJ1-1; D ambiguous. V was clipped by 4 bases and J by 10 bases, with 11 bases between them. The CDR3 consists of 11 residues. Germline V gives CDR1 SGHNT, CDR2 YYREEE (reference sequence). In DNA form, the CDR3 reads TGTGCCAGCAGCCGAGACGGTTTAGCTTTCTTT. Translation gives CASSRDGLAFF. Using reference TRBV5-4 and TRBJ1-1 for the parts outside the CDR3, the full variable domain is ETGVTQSPTHLIKTRGQQVTLRCSSQSGHNTVSWYQQALGQGPQFIFQYYREEENGRGNFPPRFSGLQFPNYSSELNVNALELDDSALYLCASSRDGLAFFGQGTRLTVV.

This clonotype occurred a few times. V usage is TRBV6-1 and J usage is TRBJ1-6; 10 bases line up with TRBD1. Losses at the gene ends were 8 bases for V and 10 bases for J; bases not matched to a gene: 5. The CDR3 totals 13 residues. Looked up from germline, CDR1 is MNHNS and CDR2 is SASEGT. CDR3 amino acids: CASRDRGSSPLHF. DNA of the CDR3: TGTGCCAGCCGGGACAGGGGTAGCTCACCCCTCCACTTT.

CDR3 nucleotides: TGCAGCGTTGATAGGGGGGCCGGGGCCACTGAAGCTTTCTTT. Its protein is CSVDRGAGATEAFF. The chain joins TRBV29-1 to TRBJ1-1, with D possibly being TRBD1 (6 bases). Germline loops: CDR1 SQVTM, CDR2 ANQGSEA. Trimming took 3 bases from V and 4 from J, leaving 15 bases between them. This CDR3 comprises 14 residues.